This section outlines one TCR beta chain sequence together with its context. What it binds is not known. Sequencing targeted TCR beta in T cells from blood (CD8+ and CD4+). The multiple sclerosis control group comprised treatment-naive patients with stable or active relapsing-remitting disease. The sample originates from a study of CD8 T cells in Susac syndrome. General study results and limits: It was acknowledged by the study that relatively few individuals were included in its TCR sequencing and HLA analysis.

An amount of RNA that ranged from 0.5 to 1 ug was reverse transcribed with random hexamers. It was immunoSEQ multiplex PCR that amplified TCR beta CDR3 across 54 Vbeta and 13 Jbeta. Each CDR3 protein gets one entry after TCRdb re-called the immunoSEQ multiplex PCR reads with MiXCR. Among roughly 150,000 distinct CDR3 sequences, roughly 95% were seen once, and the ten largest hold roughly 0.099%. Sequencing input: CD4+ T cells from PBMCs. The receptor comes from a human donor with multiple sclerosis.

As DNA, the CDR3 is TGTGCCTGGAGTTCTCGGGAAGGGGCCATATATTTT. It codes for CAWSSREGAIYF. V and J are TRBV30 and TRBJ1-3, with D perhaps TRBD1 (5 bases). The V end was cut by 2 bases, the J end by 11 bases, with 13 bases between. The germline V gene has CDR1 GTSNPN and CDR2 SVGIG (reference sequence). CDR3 length: 12 residues.